This is a list of T cell receptor beta chains from one sample in a study of T cell responses to AZD1222 COVID-19 vaccine. Method: immunoSEQ multiplex PCR; TCRdb's copy keeps in-frame clones and lacks some. The sample holds 110,000 to 150,000 clones, around 89% seen once. Sequenced here: peripheral blood, sampled on day 0 of AZD1222 vaccination. Every receptor here comes from an adult in good health. Both conserved end residues are part of each CDR3. A D gene is named only where the DNA matches it firmly. The size field is filled for only some rows; it gives once, few, many or a size class.

>TRBJ2-3|TRBD2|-|TRBV7-2
CASSHSGLAVLTQYF
TGTGCCAGCAGCCACTCGGGACTAGCGGTGTTAACGCAGTATTTT
>TRBJ1-6|-|-|TRBV6-5
CASREDRSSPLHF
TGTGCCAGCAGGGAGGACAGAAGTTCACCCCTCCACTTT
>TRBJ2-2|-|-|TRBV12-3/TRBV12-4
CATKRDTGELFF
TGTGCCACCAAAAGGGACACCGGGGAGCTGTTTTTT
>TRBJ2-5|-|-|TRBV20-1
CSARDGETQYF
TGCAGTGCTAGAGACGGGGAGACCCAGTACTTC
>TRBJ1-2|-|-|TRBV28
CALQPLWSGYTF
TGTGCCCTACAGCCGTTATGGAGTGGCTACACCTTC
>TRBJ2-1|TRBD2|-|TRBV25-1
CASGAGTRSSSYNEQFF
TGTGCCAGCGGAGCCGGGACTAGAAGTAGCTCCTACAATGAGCAGTTCTTC
>TRBJ2-1|TRBD2|-|TRBV29-1
CSVGWASGYNEQFF
TGCAGCGTTGGATGGGCTAGCGGTTACAATGAGCAGTTCTTC
>TRBJ1-5|-|-|TRBV6-2/TRBV6-3
CASSVSHQPQHF
TGTGCCAGCAGTGTGTCGCATCAGCCCCAGCATTTT
>TRBJ2-7|-|-|TRBV25-1
CASSDAGAAGYEQYF
TGTGCCAGCAGTGATGCAGGGGCAGCTGGCTACGAGCAGTACTTC
>TRBJ1-2|-|-|TRBV5-1
CASSLVGPDIYGYTF
TGCGCCAGCAGCTTGGTAGGCCCAGACATCTATGGCTACACCTTC
>TRBJ1-6|-|-|TRBV6-5
CASSYLRGNSPLHF
TGTGCCAGCAGTTACTTGAGGGGAAATTCACCCCTCCACTTT
>TRBJ1-5|-|-|TRBV30
CAWSRAAGYQPQHF
TGTGCCTGGAGTAGGGCAGCCGGGTATCAGCCCCAGCATTTT
>TRBJ1-4|-|-|TRBV6-5
CASRRQGSSNEKLFF
TGTGCCAGCAGACGTCAGGGGAGTTCTAATGAAAAACTGTTTTTT
>TRBJ1-1|-|-|TRBV4-2
CASSPYSTGNTEAFF
TGTGCCAGCAGCCCCTACTCGACGGGGAACACTGAAGCTTTCTTT
>TRBJ1-2|TRBD1|-|TRBV10-3
CAISESGQGARIYGYTF
TGTGCCATCAGTGAGTCTGGACAGGGGGCTAGAATCTATGGCTACACCTTC
>TRBJ2-4|-|-|TRBV30
CAWGLVSVDIQYF
TGTGCCTGGGGCCTAGTCTCGGTGGACATTCAGTACTTC
>TRBJ1-5|-|-|TRBV30
CAWRRGGRDQPQHF
TGTGCCTGGAGAAGAGGAGGGCGCGATCAGCCCCAGCATTTT
>TRBJ2-5|-|-|TRBV7-2
CASSPTTQETQYF
TGTGCCAGCAGCCCGACAACACAAGAGACCCAGTACTTC
>TRBJ2-3|TRBD1|once|TRBV7-9
CAVRGPPDTQYF
TGTGCCGTTAGGGGGCCCCCCGATACGCAGTATTTT
>TRBJ2-1|-|-|TRBV11-2
CASSLEGFPVSSYNEQFF
TGTGCCAGCAGCTTAGAAGGTTTTCCAGTGAGCTCCTACAATGAGCAGTTCTTC
>TRBJ2-2|-|-|TRBV14
CASSQVRGAENTGELFF
TGTGCCAGCAGCCAAGTCCGAGGAGCGGAAAACACCGGGGAGCTGTTTTTT
>TRBJ2-7|TRBD1|-|TRBV7-2
CASSSQGAWYEQYF
TGTGCCAGCAGCTCTCAGGGGGCCTGGTACGAGCAGTACTTC
>TRBJ1-6|-|-|TRBV14
CASSPGRRNSPLHF
TGTGCCAGCAGCCCGGGACGGAGAAATTCACCCCTCCACTTT
>TRBJ1-1|TRBD1|-|TRBV19
CASKVSRGDSMNTEAFF
TGTGCCAGTAAAGTCTCCAGGGGGGATTCTATGAACACTGAAGCTTTCTTT
>TRBJ2-7|TRBD2|-|TRBV5-5
CASSWGLAGDYEQYF
TGTGCCAGCAGCTGGGGACTAGCGGGAGATTACGAGCAGTACTTC
>TRBJ2-3|TRBD2|many|TRBV6-4
CASSDSTSGGADTQYF
TGTGCCAGCAGTGACTCGACTAGCGGGGGGGCAGATACGCAGTATTTT
>TRBJ2-3|-|-|TRBV30
CAWSPGPPPNTQYF
TGTGCCTGGAGTCCGGGACCACCCCCGAATACGCAGTATTTT
>TRBJ1-1|-|once|TRBV7-6
CASSPSGTPNTEAFF
TGTGCCAGCAGCCCTAGTGGGACACCGAACACTGAAGCTTTCTTT
>TRBJ2-7|-|-|TRBV3-1/TRBV3-2
CASSRGYGEQYF
TGTGCCAGCAGCCGCGGGTATGGGGAGCAGTACTTC
>TRBJ1-4|-|once|TRBV7-9
CASSPSGVREKLFF
TGTGCCAGCAGCCCGTCGGGGGTAAGAGAAAAACTGTTTTTT
>TRBJ1-1|-|-|TRBV5-1
CASSASTGHTEAFF
TGCGCCAGCAGCGCCTCGACAGGTCACACTGAAGCTTTCTTT
>TRBJ1-5|-|-|TRBV5-1
CASSLLGQDNQPQHF
TGCGCCAGCAGCCTCCTTGGCCAGGACAATCAGCCCCAGCATTTT